A selection of T cell receptor beta chains follows, all from one sample in a study of cytotoxic CD8 clonotypes in ibrutinib-treated CLL. Here immunoSEQ multiplex PCR was the method, and the copy in TCRdb shows in-frame clones only, minus some. This sample has 130,000 or so clones, with about four fifths found just once. The starting material was PBMCs, obtained after 12 months of ibrutinib treatment. The receptors originated from a human donor with chronic lymphocytic leukemia. The CDR3 runs from the conserved cysteine through the conserved F or W. Fields, in order: CDR3 DNA, CDR3 protein, D gene, clone size, V gene, J gene. A D gene is named only where the DNA matches it firmly. A row's size may be missing; if present it is once, few, many or a size class.

DNA: TGTGCCAGCAGTTTTCAGGGACAGCATTATAACTATGGCTACACCTTC
CDR3: CASSFQGQHYNYGYTF
D: TRBD1
size: .
V: TRBV27
J: TRBJ1-2

DNA: TGTGCCAGCAGCATCGGACAGCCCGGGACCGGGGAGCTGTTTTTT
CDR3: CASSIGQPGTGELFF
D: .
size: .
V: TRBV9
J: TRBJ2-2

DNA: TGCGCCAGCAGCCCCCTTACGACAGGGCTGAACACTGAAGCTTTCTTT
CDR3: CASSPLTTGLNTEAFF
D: TRBD1
size: .
V: TRBV5-1
J: TRBJ1-1

DNA: TGCGCCAGCAGCGTCTCTCACGAGGTAACAGATACGCAGTATTTT
CDR3: CASSVSHEVTDTQYF
D: .
size: .
V: TRBV5-1
J: TRBJ2-3

DNA: TGTGCCAGCAGTTTATCCCGCGGGAGGGCCCGTGAGACCCAGTACTTC
CDR3: CASSLSRGRARETQYF
D: TRBD2
size: .
V: TRBV27
J: TRBJ2-5

DNA: TGTGCCAGCAGCCCAGACAGGTTTGGCTACGAGCAGTACTTC
CDR3: CASSPDRFGYEQYF
D: .
size: .
V: TRBV11-2
J: TRBJ2-7

DNA: TGTGCCAGCAGCGCCCGACAGGGGGCTATCGGGGAGCTGTTTTTT
CDR3: CASSARQGAIGELFF
D: TRBD1
size: once
V: TRBV11-2
J: TRBJ2-2

DNA: TGTGCCAGCTCACTAGTTCAGAGTGTGAACACTGAAGCTTTCTTT
CDR3: CASSLVQSVNTEAFF
D: .
size: few
V: TRBV18
J: TRBJ1-1

DNA: TGTGCCAGCAGTTTCCTCGGGAGGGTAGATACGCAGTATTTT
CDR3: CASSFLGRVDTQYF
D: TRBD2
size: .
V: TRBV27
J: TRBJ2-3

DNA: TGTGCCAGCAGCCTCACCACCGGGACAGGGAGTGACGAGCAGTACTTC
CDR3: CASSLTTGTGSDEQYF
D: TRBD1
size: .
V: TRBV7-6
J: TRBJ2-7

DNA: TGTGCCAGCAGTTGGACCGCGACTAGCGGGAGAGAAGATGAGCAGTTCTTC
CDR3: CASSWTATSGREDEQFF
D: TRBD2
size: .
V: TRBV7-9
J: TRBJ2-1

DNA: TGTGCCAGCAGTGAAGAACCGGCGACAGGGGAGACCCAGTACTTC
CDR3: CASSEEPATGETQYF
D: TRBD1
size: .
V: TRBV6-1
J: TRBJ2-5

DNA: TGTGCCAGCAGCTTGGAAGGGCTGAATCAAGAGACCCAGTACTTC
CDR3: CASSLEGLNQETQYF
D: .
size: .
V: TRBV7-7
J: TRBJ2-5

DNA: TGTGCCTGGAGCAGGACTAGCGGCCTCAATGAGCAGTTCTTC
CDR3: CAWSRTSGLNEQFF
D: TRBD2
size: few
V: TRBV30
J: TRBJ2-1

DNA: TGTGCCAGTAGTATTTGGGCAGCCTCTGGGAACGAGCAGTACTTC
CDR3: CASSIWAASGNEQYF
D: .
size: .
V: TRBV19
J: TRBJ2-7

DNA: TGTGCCTGGAGTGGGAGACCGGGACAGTCAGGGTCCTACGAGCAGTACTTC
CDR3: CAWSGRPGQSGSYEQYF
D: TRBD1
size: .
V: TRBV30
J: TRBJ2-7

DNA: TGTGCCAGTAGTATTGGAGGAGTGTGGGACGAGCAGTACTTC
CDR3: CASSIGGVWDEQYF
D: .
size: .
V: TRBV19
J: TRBJ2-7

DNA: TGTGCCAGCAGCTTAGGACTAGCGGGAGGGTACCCCTACAATGAGCAGTTCTTC
CDR3: CASSLGLAGGYPYNEQFF
D: TRBD2
size: .
V: TRBV7-9
J: TRBJ2-1

DNA: TGTGCTAGTGGTTTGGTACGGGGACTAGCGGTTACCTACGAGCAGTACTTC
CDR3: CASGLVRGLAVTYEQYF
D: TRBD2
size: .
V: TRBV12-5
J: TRBJ2-7

DNA: TGTGCCAGCAGTTTACGGGGGGCTGGAAACACCATATATTTT
CDR3: CASSLRGAGNTIYF
D: .
size: .
V: TRBV28
J: TRBJ1-3

DNA: TGTGCCAGCAGCCCCCACAGGGGACCCTCCTATGGCTACACCTTC
CDR3: CASSPHRGPSYGYTF
D: TRBD1
size: .
V: TRBV28
J: TRBJ1-2

DNA: TGTGCCAGTAGTACGACCGGGGGATCCTACGAGCAGTACTTC
CDR3: CASSTTGGSYEQYF
D: .
size: .
V: TRBV19
J: TRBJ2-7

DNA: TGCGCCAGCAGCCAAGATCGGGGGATAGGCGACAATGAGCAGTTCTTC
CDR3: CASSQDRGIGDNEQFF
D: .
size: .
V: TRBV4-3
J: TRBJ2-1

DNA: TGTGCCAGCAGCAGTTTCTCGGGGTACCAAGAGACCCAGTACTTC
CDR3: CASSSFSGYQETQYF
D: .
size: .
V: TRBV7-9
J: TRBJ2-5

DNA: TGTGCCAGCAGCCAAGATCGGCCAGCATCGGGCATTCAGTACTTC
CDR3: CASSQDRPASGIQYF
D: .
size: few
V: TRBV4-2
J: TRBJ2-4

DNA: TGTGCCAGCACCAAGCTTGGAATCGGCGGTGAGCAGTTCTTC
CDR3: CASTKLGIGGEQFF
D: .
size: .
V: TRBV5-4
J: TRBJ2-1

DNA: TGTGCCAGCAGCTTAGGGCGGGTCAGGGAAGTCGAGCAGTACTTC
CDR3: CASSLGRVREVEQYF
D: .
size: once
V: TRBV7-2
J: TRBJ2-7

DNA: TGTGCCAGCAGCGCGGACATCGGGGCCAACGTCCTGACTTTC
CDR3: CASSADIGANVLTF
D: .
size: .
V: TRBV9
J: TRBJ2-6

DNA: TGTGCCTGGAAACGGGACACACTGAACACTGAAGCTTTCTTT
CDR3: CAWKRDTLNTEAFF
D: .
size: .
V: TRBV30
J: TRBJ1-1

DNA: TGCAGCGTTGGAGACACTAACTATGGCTACACCTTC
CDR3: CSVGDTNYGYTF
D: .
size: .
V: TRBV29-1
J: TRBJ1-2

DNA: TGTGCCTGGAGCGAGTTGAGGGAGACCCAGTACTTC
CDR3: CAWSELRETQYF
D: .
size: .
V: TRBV30
J: TRBJ2-5

DNA: TGTGCCAGCAGCTCTATGTGGCCGGGGAACACTGAAGCTTTCTTT
CDR3: CASSSMWPGNTEAFF
D: .
size: .
V: TRBV11-2
J: TRBJ1-1

DNA: TGTGCCAGCAGCTTAGCGGGCAGATTAGCCAAAAACATTCAGTACTTC
CDR3: CASSLAGRLAKNIQYF
D: .
size: .
V: TRBV7-6
J: TRBJ2-4

DNA: TGCGCCAGCAGCCAACAGATCCCACTCAAGAAGACCCAGTACTTC
CDR3: CASSQQIPLKKTQYF
D: .
size: .
V: TRBV4-1
J: TRBJ2-5

DNA: TGTGCCGCGGGAGGGGATCCCTGGCTTTCACCCCTCCACTTT
CDR3: CAAGGDPWLSPLHF
D: .
size: .
V: TRBV28
J: TRBJ1-6

DNA: TGTGCCAGCAGCCGGGGACTAGCGGGACCCATCACAGATACGCAGTATTTT
CDR3: CASSRGLAGPITDTQYF
D: TRBD2
size: .
V: TRBV5-6
J: TRBJ2-3

DNA: TGTGCCAGCAGCGGAAAAAGGGACCTCTACTATGGCTACACCTTC
CDR3: CASSGKRDLYYGYTF
D: .
size: .
V: TRBV4-2
J: TRBJ1-2

DNA: TGTGCCAGTAGTTGGGGGAGGGCTGTAGATGAGCAGTTCTTC
CDR3: CASSWGRAVDEQFF
D: TRBD2
size: .
V: TRBV19
J: TRBJ2-1

DNA: TGCGCCAGCAGGCGAACAGGGACAACTAATGAAAAACTGTTTTTT
CDR3: CASRRTGTTNEKLFF
D: .
size: .
V: TRBV5-1
J: TRBJ1-4

DNA: TGTGCCAGCAGCTTAAGTGCTACGTCCTATGCTGGGGCCAACGTCCTGACTTTC
CDR3: CASSLSATSYAGANVLTF
D: .
size: few
V: TRBV7-9
J: TRBJ2-6

DNA: TGTGCCAGCAGCCTCGGACTAGCGGGAGTTATTGAGCAGTTCTTC
CDR3: CASSLGLAGVIEQFF
D: TRBD2
size: .
V: TRBV7-9
J: TRBJ2-1

DNA: TGTGCCAGCAGTACGAATGGCTCAAACTACGAGCAGTACTTC
CDR3: CASSTNGSNYEQYF
D: .
size: .
V: TRBV11-2
J: TRBJ2-7

DNA: TGTGCCAGCAGTTTATTAGGTGGACTAGCGTTAACCGGGGAGCTGTTTTTT
CDR3: CASSLLGGLALTGELFF
D: TRBD2
size: few
V: TRBV28
J: TRBJ2-2